This TCR beta chain was sequenced for a study of beta chain features in type 1 diabetes. The wider study: Patients shared similar age, gender and cell yields with healthy donors.

Expressed TCRB transcripts got sequenced, as all isolated RNA was reverse transcribed. TCRdb's table, derived via immunoSEQ multiplex PCR, lists solely in-frame clones and lacks some. The sample includes some 270,000 clones, about 7.8% of them seen just once. The CDR3 has 15 residues. Germline CDR1 reads LGHNA; CDR2 reads YNFKEQ. Trimming cost V 1 base and J 6 bases, with 13 bases left between them. This clone showed up just a few times. The antigen is unknown. Study outcomes and limitations: More deletions and fewer insertions at VDJ junctions were seen in type 1 diabetes patients.

Populations obtained by sorting all exceeded 98% purity. The chain has TRBV4-2 and TRBJ2-1; TRBD1 is a possible D gene (6 bases). Material: central memory CD4+ T cells from blood. The receptor's source is a woman under 30 in good health. The CDR3 is CASSQATGSGNEQFF. For the CDR3, the DNA is TGTGCCAGCAGCCAAGCGACAGGCTCTGGCAATGAGCAGTTCTTC.